These T cell receptor beta chains were read from a single sample in a study of T cell responses to AZD1222 COVID-19 vaccine. Sequencing was performed with immunoSEQ multiplex PCR; in TCRdb, only in-frame clones are kept and a portion is missing. The data hold about 150,000 clones, with about 93% observed a single time. The material was peripheral blood, obtained on day 0 of MenACWY control vaccination. The origin of the receptors is an adult in good health. Each CDR3 is given with its conserved first and last residue. The D gene is left open where the match is weak. Only part of the rows carry a size: once, few, many, or a class if the clone is expanded.

v_call clone_size d_call cdr3_aa
TRBV11-3 - TRBD1 CASSRSGQGVESPLHF
TRBV25-1 few - CASSQEGEVNIQYF
TRBV6-5 - - CASRRETIDSPLHF
TRBV18 once - CASSLQGASNQPQHF
TRBV5-1 - - CASSLGVTGNSYEQYF
TRBV2 - - CASIRSTASPLHF
TRBV29-1 many - CSVALTGSTEAFF
TRBV5-4 - TRBD1 CASSSKDRGFYGYTF
TRBV13 - - CASSAFTEAFF
TRBV24-1 once - CATSGLAVTDTQYF
TRBV7-3 - - CASSLGRGPGELFF
TRBV24-1 - - CATSEGQGEAYEQYF
TRBV7-3 - - CASSLRGGGTVTYEQYF
TRBV5-1 - - CASRLEGGRAGGLHF
TRBV5-1 - - CASTPGHSDEQYF
TRBV6-5 - - CASSYDRGSGEKLFF
TRBV9 - - CASSDLGPVETQYF
TRBV19 few - CASSRGDNSGNTIYF
TRBV4-1 - TRBD2 CASSQGLAGEPYEQYF
TRBV28 - TRBD1 CASSSWDRGSTEAFF
TRBV27 - - CASSLGINQPQHF
TRBV30 - - CAWSSRDTYGYTF
TRBV10-1 - TRBD2 CASSGGGSPTDTQYF
TRBV2 - - CASSQGWDTEAFF
TRBV19 - TRBD1 CASARVGDRGREQYF
TRBV15 once TRBD1 CATSIHRGGTEAFF
TRBV6-5 - - CASPKEGNPYEQYF
TRBV14 - - CASSQEGGVSPLHF
TRBV28 - - CASSRTAEKLFF
TRBV11-2 once - CASRFIGVRGSAYGYTF
TRBV4-1 - - CASSQDWTAYGYTF
TRBV28 - - CASSFRGRGAQHF
TRBV10-1 - - CASSESGRGISEAFF
TRBV5-5 - - CASSLLDGNYGYTF